This T cell receptor beta chain is drawn from a study of T cell responses to AZD1222 COVID-19 vaccine. Only in-frame clones appear in the TCRdb table, and some are missing; sequencing was by immunoSEQ multiplex PCR. In the table there are 150,000 to 200,000 clones, about 90% of which are singletons. This clone was detected only a few times. What it recognizes is unknown. The DNA is left out, because the CDR3 cannot be placed on it with certainty; the CDR3 is given as TCRdb lists it. General study results and limits: Reportedly, nearly half of unique spike TCRs recognized epitopes outside B.1.351/B.1.1.7 mutations. The donor cohort was predominantly white British with a female majority, and clonal diversity may have been underestimated. Spike as a whole was targeted by vaccine-associated CD4 TCRs, dominant at 160-218 and 743-854.

The CDR3 numbers 16 amino acids, ends counted. Germline V CDR1 and CDR2: SGHRS, YFSETQ. J is TRBJ2-2 and V is TRBV5-1; the D call of TRBD1 is as the table states it, not checked on the DNA. This sequence was found in an adult who received the AZD1222 COVID-19 vaccine. This specimen was peripheral blood, taken 28 days after the second AZD1222 dose. The CDR3 loop reads CASRPDRAGAPGSCFF.